This TCR beta chain is drawn from a study of T cell responses to AZD1222 COVID-19 vaccine. The study's findings and limits: The donor group comprised mostly white British people and more females; the analysis possibly underestimated clonal diversity.

This CDR3 is 14 amino acids long. The ends were cut back, 8 bases at V and 5 bases at J, with 13 bases in the middle. CDR1 SNHLY and CDR2 FYNNEI come from the germline V gene. On this clone itself: Its antigen is still unknown.

Generated by immunoSEQ multiplex PCR, the TCRdb table keeps only in-frame clones and is missing some. The profile shows about 120,000 clones, around 87% of them singletons. V usage is TRBV2 and J usage is TRBJ1-6, with D perhaps matching TRBD1 (5 bases). The origin of this receptor is an adult who received the AZD1222 COVID-19 vaccine. The material sequenced was peripheral blood, taken 28 days after the second AZD1222 dose. CDR3 amino acids: CASARQGNNSPLHF. In DNA form, the CDR3 reads TGTGCCAGCGCCCGGCAGGGTAATAATTCACCCCTCCACTTT. The whole variable domain, remainder taken from reference TRBV2 and TRBJ1-6, is EPEVTQTPSHQVTQMGQEVILRCVPISNHLYFYWYRQILGQKVEFLVSFYNNEISEKSEIFDDQFSVERPDGSNFTLKIRSTKLEDSAMYFCASARQGNNSPLHFGNGTRLTVT.